This T cell receptor (beta chain) was identified in a study of T cells in Graves' hyperthyroidism and ophthalmopathy. Amplified TCR beta CDR3 regions came from RNA transcripts. Carried out on the TCR CDR3, a first-round RT-PCR used the HTBI primer set. TCRdb called the multiplex PCR reads again in MiXCR, with one record for every CDR3 protein. The table includes approximately 700,000 distinct CDR3 sequences, 45% detected once. Trimming cost V 5 bases and J 0 bases, with 10 bases left between them. This CDR3 region has 13 residues. Looked up from germline, CDR1 is SQVTM and CDR2 is ANQGSEA. This clonotype came up many times.

This clonotype was obtained from an adult man with Graves' disease, either hyperthyroidism or ophthalmopathy (not recorded which). Sequences were obtained from peripheral blood or thyroid tissue (not recorded which). The chain carries TRBV29-1 and TRBJ1-2; D is undetermined. DNA for the CDR3: TGCAGCGTTAGTGACTCGACTAACTATGGCTACACCTTC. It specifies CSVSDSTNYGYTF.